The next 16 T cell receptor beta chains were all read from a single sample in a study of monozygotic twins with inflammatory bowel disease (dated by TCRdb to about 2019). Library prep was done by 5' RACE. Sequencing relied on an Illumina HiSeq 2500. TCRdb reprocessed the public reads and reports one entry per CDR3 protein sequence, without DNA. This sample's table lists fewer than 110,000 distinct CDR3 sequences. The ten biggest clones cover under 2.5% of the sample. The specimen sequenced was blood. The receptors were sampled from a human donor with ulcerative colitis or Crohn's disease, or a healthy co-twin of an affected twin (not recorded which).

The chain joins TRBV6-2 or TRBV6-3 to TRBJ2-1; TCRdb's D call, TRBD2, is unchecked because there is no DNA. In germline, CDR1 is MNHEY, CDR2 SVGEGT. CDR3 length: 14 amino acids. CDR3 protein: CASITFSGYNEQFF.

The chain carries TRBV7-3 and TRBJ2-5; the TCRdb call, TRBD2, lacks DNA for checking. This CDR3 is 16 amino acids long. Germline V gives CDR1 SGHTA, CDR2 FQGTGA. The CDR3 sequence: CASSPGLAGAQETQYF. Variable domain in full (rest from reference TRBV7-3 and TRBJ2-5): GAGVSQTPSNKVTEKGKYVELRCDPISGHTALYWYRQSLGQGPEFLIYFQGTGAADDSGLPNDRFFAVRPEGSVSTLKIQRTERGDSAVYLCASSPGLAGAQETQYFGPGTRLLVL.

This CDR3 is CASSFRSATNEKLFF. The chain joins TRBV7-8 to TRBJ1-4. The CDR3 consists of 15 residues. The germline V gene has CDR1 SGHVS and CDR2 FQNEAQ. The full variable domain, completed using reference TRBV7-8 and TRBJ1-4, is GAGVSQSPRYKVAKRGQDVALRCDPISGHVSLFWYQQALGQGPEFLTYFQNEAQLDKSGLPSDRFFAERPEGSVSTLKIQRTQQEDSAVYLCASSFRSATNEKLFFGSGTQLSVL.

This chain connects TRBV5-4 to TRBJ2-5. The CDR3 loop spans 15 amino acids. The V gene's germline CDR1 is SGHNT and CDR2 YYREEE (reference sequence). The CDR3 is CASSLAFNGQETQYF.

The gene calls are TRBV12-3 or TRBV12-4 and TRBJ1-2; TCRdb's D call, TRBD1, is unchecked because there is no DNA. The CDR3 has 14 residues. The chain's CDR3 is CASSLNRANYGYTF.

This rearrangement joins TRBV18 to TRBJ1-1; TCRdb designates TRBD1, a call that cannot be tested without DNA. The CDR3 has 17 residues. Germline assignment: CDR1 KGHSH and CDR2 LQKENI. The CDR3 sequence: CASSPQLMAGANTEAFF.

The chain uses TRBV5-1 and TRBJ2-1. The CDR3 loop spans 15 amino acids. Germline V gene lookup returns CDR1 SGHRS and CDR2 YFSETQ. The CDR3 region is CASSLGQSSYNEQFF.

The CDR3 loop reads CASSYRQPGAIGNTIYF. V usage is TRBV6-5 and J usage is TRBJ1-3; the D gene TCRdb calls, TRBD1, cannot be checked with no DNA. Germline V gene data show CDR1 as MNHEY and CDR2 as SVGAGI. This CDR3 is built from 17 residues.

This chain connects TRBV9 to TRBJ2-6; the D gene TCRdb calls, TRBD2, cannot be checked with no DNA. Germline CDR1 is SGDLS and CDR2 is YYNGEE. This CDR3 has 17 amino acids. CDR3 protein: CASSERDYNSGANVLTF.

The chain uses TRBV6-1 and TRBJ2-7; the TCRdb D gene call, TRBD1, has no DNA to confirm it. The CDR3 has 14 amino acids. Germline loops: CDR1 MNHNS, CDR2 SASEGT. CDR3 amino acids: CASSRRGGAYEQYF.

This sequence joins TRBV7-9 and TRBJ1-4; the TCRdb D gene call, TRBD1, has no DNA to confirm it. The germline gives CDR1 SEHNR, CDR2 FQNEAQ (reference sequence). This CDR3 contains 15 residues. CDR3 in amino acids: CASSLRDSPNEKLFF.

The chain employs TRBV5-1 and TRBJ2-2; TCRdb designates TRBD1, a call that cannot be tested without DNA. CDR3 length equals 15 residues. Germline V lookup: CDR1 SGHRS, CDR2 YFSETQ. The chain's CDR3 is CASSLTGSWAGELFF.

V and J are TRBV5-1 and TRBJ1-5. This CDR3 is 14 amino acids long. CDR1 is SGHRS, CDR2 YFSETQ, per germline. The CDR3 sequence: CASSLEGGEQPQHF. The variable domain in full, with the rest retrieved from reference TRBV5-1 and TRBJ1-5, is KAGVTQTPRYLIKTRGQQVTLSCSPISGHRSVSWYQQTPGQGLQFLFEYFSETQRNKGNFPGRFSGRQFSNSRSEMNVSTLELGDSALYLCASSLEGGEQPQHFGDGTRLSIL.

The rearrangement joins TRBV7-8 to TRBJ2-5; TCRdb calls TRBD2, which cannot be checked without DNA. Germline CDR1 SGHVS, CDR2 FQNEAQ. The CDR3 is 14 residues long. CDR3: CASAAGSAQETQYF.

The rearrangement joins TRBV3-1 to TRBJ2-7; TCRdb designates TRBD2, a call that cannot be tested without DNA. This CDR3 is 17 amino acids long. Germline values: CDR1 LGHDT, CDR2 YNNKEL (reference sequence). The CDR3 loop reads CASSQASGLAGAYEQYF.

The genes are TRBV5-5 and TRBJ2-2; TCRdb selects TRBD1, and the lack of DNA leaves this call unchecked. This CDR3 has 16 amino acids. The germline CDR1 and CDR2 sequences are SGHKS and YYEKEE (reference sequence). CDR3 amino acids: CASSLYGDMNTGELFF.